The 25 T cell receptor beta chains reported below all come from one sample, sequenced in a study of T-cell reconstitution after alpha-beta-depleted transplantation in children. As it was prepared, the TCRbeta library received unique molecular identifiers. TCRdb called the PCR reads again in MiXCR, with one record for every CDR3 protein. Of 900,000 or so distinct CDR3 sequences in the sample, approximately 15% were seen once. Material: PBMCs, mostly from graft donor cells, obtained 360 days after TCRalphabeta/CD19-depleted stem cell transplant. The source is a male patient aged 10 to 17 who had a stem cell transplant for acute lymphoblastic leukemia, so the T cells may come from the graft donor.

The chain couples TRBV19 to TRBJ2-1; 9 bases are shared with TRBD1. CDR1 and CDR2 (germline): LNHDA, SQIVND (reference sequence). CDR3 length equals 15 residues. Trimming cost V 3 bases and J 6 bases; bases outside gene matches: 6. CDR3 DNA sequence: TGTGCCAGTAGTATCTGGACAGGGGCGGTCAATGAGCAGTTCTTC. Protein: CASSIWTGAVNEQFF.

This clonotype was seen only a few times. This chain links TRBV3-1 with TRBJ2-4, with 13 bases lining up with TRBD2. The V segment lost 0 bases and the J segment 6 bases; nucleotides outside the gene matches: 5. The CDR3 sequence is 17 residues long. Germline V gives CDR1 LGHDT, CDR2 YNNKEL (reference sequence). The CDR3 region is CASSQDTSGRAVNIQYF. The CDR3 DNA reads TGTGCCAGCAGCCAAGACACTAGCGGGAGGGCGGTAAACATTCAGTACTTC.

In its sample, this clonotype was seen many times. The CDR3 nucleotides read TGCGCCAGCAGCCAAGGGGCCTTTCTAGGGACTAGCGGGAGGGCCAGAGATACGCAGTATTTT. Its protein product is CASSQGAFLGTSGRARDTQYF. The rearrangement links TRBV4-1 to TRBJ2-3; 16 bases fit TRBD2. The CDR3 sequence is 21 residues long. The ends lost 1 base at V and 5 bases at J; junction bases unmatched: 15. Germline V gene sequence: CDR1 MGHRA, CDR2 YSYEKL.

This clonotype was counted a few times. The genes are TRBV5-6 and TRBJ1-5, with a weak D call TRBD1 (5 bases). Germline V lookup: CDR1 SGHDT, CDR2 YYEEEE. The CDR3 totals 15 residues. V lost 4 bases, J lost 4 bases, and 15 bases lay in between. In DNA form, the CDR3 reads TGTGCCAGCAGCCAACTCCGGGGGTCTAATCAGCCCCAGCATTTT. It encodes CASSQLRGSNQPQHF.

The CDR3 loop reads CASSQESEGSYEQYF. CDR3 nucleotides: TGCGCCAGCAGCCAAGAGTCGGAGGGGTCCTACGAGCAGTACTTC. The genes are TRBV4-1 and TRBJ2-7; D might be TRBD2 (6 bases). CDR1 and CDR2 (germline): MGHRA, YSYEKL. The CDR3 sequence is 15 residues long. V was clipped by 0 bases and J by 1 base, with 10 bases between them.

This clonotype has more than one count but fewer than ten. The chain employs TRBV5-1 and TRBJ2-2; D not certain. Germline V gene sequence: CDR1 SGHRS, CDR2 YFSETQ. This CDR3 has 16 amino acids. Trimming removed 0 bases at V and 0 bases at J, with 9 bases between. Here the CDR3 reads CASSLGWLPNTGELFF. In nucleotides, the CDR3 is TGCGCCAGCAGCTTGGGGTGGCTCCCGAACACCGGGGAGCTGTTTTTT.

This chain connects TRBV20-1 to TRBJ2-7; 10 bases map to TRBD1. From germline, CDR1 is DFQATT and CDR2 SNEGSKA (reference sequence). V lost 6 bases and J lost 2; bases outside the gene matches: 7. The CDR3 runs to 14 residues. CDR3 DNA sequence: TGCAGTGCGGCCGGGACAGGGGTCCCCTACGAGCAGTACTTC. It encodes CSAAGTGVPYEQYF.

This clonotype has ten or more counts. This chain joins TRBV5-1 and TRBJ2-2; 12 bases map to TRBD2. The CDR3 runs to 17 residues. CDR1 is SGHRS, CDR2 YFSETQ, per germline. The J segment lost 6 bases and the V segment lost 4 bases, leaving 10 bases of the junction unmatched. CDR3 region: CASSPPPSGRAAGELFF. The CDR3 nucleotides read TGCGCCAGCAGCCCCCCCCCTAGCGGGAGGGCCGCCGGGGAGCTGTTTTTT.

V is TRBV12-3 or TRBV12-4 and J is TRBJ1-4, with D unresolved. Trimming took off 2 bases at V and 8 bases at J, with 18 bases between the two ends. The CDR3 runs to 16 residues. CDR3 protein: CASSLKGRGSGEKLFF. The CDR3 coding sequence is TGTGCCAGCAGTTTAAAGGGTCGAGGTTCTGGCGAAAAACTGTTTTTT.

V usage is TRBV7-8 and J usage is TRBJ2-7, with D unresolved. The V gene lost 7 bases and the J gene lost 2 bases, with 21 bases spanning the gap. From germline, CDR1 is SGHVS and CDR2 FQNEAQ. The CDR3 runs 16 residues. Here the CDR3 DNA reads TGTGCCAGCACCCTTTACCAGCCCCCTATTACCTACGAGCAGTACTTC. Translated, it gives CASTLYQPPITYEQYF.

This clonotype was detected many times. The chain carries TRBV7-6 and TRBJ2-1, with 8 bases matching TRBD1. With V trimmed by 5 bases and J by 6 bases, 18 bases remained unmatched. The CDR3 has 18 amino acids. CDR1 and CDR2 (germline): SGHVS, FNYEAQ. In DNA form, the CDR3 reads TGTGCCAGCAGCCCCCGTCTAAACACAGGACAGGGTTTCAATGAGCAGTTCTTC. This translates into CASSPRLNTGQGFNEQFF.

At least ten counts were recorded for this clonotype. The CDR3 spells CSAGEVAGRYSYEQYF. The CDR3 nucleotides are TGCAGTGCCGGCGAGGTGGCAGGACGGTACTCCTACGAGCAGTACTTC. The rearrangement links TRBV20-1 to TRBJ2-7, with D hard to call. Germline V CDR1 and CDR2: DFQATT, SNEGSKA (reference sequence). Trimming stripped 6 bases from V and 0 bases from J, with 21 bases between. The CDR3 loop spans 16 amino acids.

This clonotype was seen at least ten times. CDR3 protein: CASSLLLGTYEQYF. The CDR3 bases are TGTGCCAGCAGCTTGCTCCTGGGGACCTACGAGCAGTACTTC. The chain is built from TRBV7-6 and TRBJ2-7; D unresolved. There are 14 residues in the CDR3. Looked up from germline, CDR1 is SGHVS and CDR2 is FNYEAQ. The V gene lost 3 bases and the J gene lost 2 bases, with 11 bases spanning the gap.

This clonotype appeared a few times. The chain carries TRBV9 and TRBJ2-3; a weak D match, TRBD2 (5 bases). From germline, CDR1 is SGDLS and CDR2 YYNGEE. The CDR3 covers 15 residues. V was cut by 4 bases and J by 7 bases, with 19 bases left in between. The CDR3 nucleotides read TGTGCCAGCAGCTCTAAAGTTGAGGGCCACAATACGCAGTATTTT. It is translated as CASSSKVEGHNTQYF.

A few counts support this clonotype. This chain links TRBV5-5 with TRBJ2-3, with TRBD1 as a possible D gene (5 bases). There are 15 residues in the CDR3. The V end lost 0 bases, the J end lost 4 bases, and 12 bases lay between the germline ends. Germline CDR1 SGHKS, CDR2 YYEKEE (reference sequence). The CDR3 loop is CASSLVQGRADTQYF. The CDR3 nucleotides read TGTGCCAGCAGCTTGGTTCAGGGTCGGGCAGATACGCAGTATTTT.

This clonotype was counted between two and nine times. This CDR3 reads CASSPGDRGLEQFF. CDR3 sequence (DNA): TGTGCCAGCAGCCCGGGGGACAGGGGACTGGAGCAGTTCTTC. The chain couples TRBV7-3 to TRBJ2-1; 10 nucleotides line up with TRBD1. The CDR3 sequence is 14 residues long. The germline gives CDR1 SGHTA, CDR2 FQGTGA. J gave up 10 bases and V 5 bases, and 8 bases lay outside the gene matches.

The chain is built from TRBV2 and TRBJ1-5, with 8 bases lining up with TRBD1. The CDR3 spans 15 residues. V lost 2 bases and J lost 1; bases outside the gene matches: 1. Germline V CDR1 and CDR2: SNHLY, FYNNEI. DNA of the CDR3: TGTGCCAGCAGTGAAAGACAGGGGAGCAATCAGCCCCAGCATTTT. It codes for CASSERQGSNQPQHF.

The CDR3 DNA follows: TGCGCCAGCAGCCAGTCCGGGACTAGCGGTTCTATCGGGAACGAGCAGTACTTC. It yields the protein CASSQSGTSGSIGNEQYF. The chain carries TRBV4-1 and TRBJ2-7, with 11 positions matching TRBD2. The CDR3 runs 18 residues. J gave up 5 bases and V 3 bases, and 15 bases lay outside the gene matches. CDR1 and CDR2 (germline): MGHRA, YSYEKL.

This clonotype was seen more than once but under ten times. The genes are TRBV9 and TRBJ1-6; D is unresolved. The V gene lost 3 bases and the J gene lost 10 bases, with 14 bases spanning the gap. There are 14 residues in the CDR3. Germline loops: CDR1 SGDLS, CDR2 YYNGEE. The CDR3 nucleotides read TGTGCCAGCAGCGCCTTGGACGGGCGATCACCCCTCCACTTT. It encodes CASSALDGRSPLHF.

A few counts support this clonotype. The J gene is TRBJ2-2, the V gene TRBV7-3; tentative D call: TRBD1 (6 bases). The CDR3 is 15 amino acids. Trimming pared 5 bases from V and 3 bases from J, leaving 13 bases between. Germline V gene sequence: CDR1 SGHTA, CDR2 FQGTGA. CDR3 in amino acids: CASSPGHRDTGELFF. The CDR3, as DNA: TGTGCCAGCAGCCCGGGACATCGGGACACCGGGGAGCTGTTTTTT.

This clonotype has a count of ten or more. The J gene is TRBJ2-7, the V gene TRBV20-1, with D possibly being TRBD2 (5 bases). Germline values: CDR1 DFQATT, CDR2 SNEGSKA (reference sequence). Trimming cost V 6 bases and J 0 bases, with 18 bases left between them. CDR3 size: 15 residues. The CDR3 is CSATTMPASSYEQYF. Written as DNA, the CDR3 is TGCAGTGCGACTACAATGCCAGCCAGCTCCTACGAGCAGTACTTC.

This chain joins TRBV12-5 and TRBJ2-1; 9 nucleotides agree with TRBD2. The CDR3 is 17 amino acids. Germline CDR1 is LGHNT and CDR2 is FRNRAP. With 5 bases clipped from V and 3 bases from J, the junction kept 11 bases outside the gene matches. The CDR3: CASGGDISGGNYNEQFF. CDR3 DNA sequence: TGTGCTAGTGGTGGAGACATAAGCGGGGGGAACTACAATGAGCAGTTCTTC.

The chain recombines TRBV10-1 with TRBJ2-7; weak D call: TRBD1 (6 bases). CDR1 is WNHNN and CDR2 is SYGVQD in the germline V gene (reference sequence). V was clipped by 4 bases and J by 2 bases, with 15 bases between them. The CDR3 spans 15 residues. CDR3 bases: TGCGCCAGCAGTGGGCGCGAGGACAGTACCTACGAGCAGTACTTC. This translates into CASSGREDSTYEQYF.

This clonotype was picked up a small number of times. The chain combines TRBV7-9 with TRBJ1-5, with D maybe TRBD1 (6 bases). The V gene lost 4 bases and the J gene lost 6 bases, with 7 bases spanning the gap. Germline V lookup: CDR1 SEHNR, CDR2 FQNEAQ (reference sequence). The CDR3 consists of 12 residues. The CDR3 DNA reads TGTGCCAGCAGCTCAGGGGTTCAGCCCCAGCATTTT. This gives the protein CASSSGVQPQHF.

This clonotype has at least ten counts. The rearrangement joins TRBV24-1 to TRBJ2-3, with D hard to call. Trimming pared 1 base from V and 1 base from J, leaving 11 bases between. The CDR3 is 16 residues long. Germline V gene sequence: CDR1 KGHDR, CDR2 SFDVKD. CDR3 loop: CATSDFYTGGTDTQYF. CDR3 nucleotide sequence: TGTGCCACCAGTGATTTCTACACGGGTGGCACAGATACGCAGTATTTT.